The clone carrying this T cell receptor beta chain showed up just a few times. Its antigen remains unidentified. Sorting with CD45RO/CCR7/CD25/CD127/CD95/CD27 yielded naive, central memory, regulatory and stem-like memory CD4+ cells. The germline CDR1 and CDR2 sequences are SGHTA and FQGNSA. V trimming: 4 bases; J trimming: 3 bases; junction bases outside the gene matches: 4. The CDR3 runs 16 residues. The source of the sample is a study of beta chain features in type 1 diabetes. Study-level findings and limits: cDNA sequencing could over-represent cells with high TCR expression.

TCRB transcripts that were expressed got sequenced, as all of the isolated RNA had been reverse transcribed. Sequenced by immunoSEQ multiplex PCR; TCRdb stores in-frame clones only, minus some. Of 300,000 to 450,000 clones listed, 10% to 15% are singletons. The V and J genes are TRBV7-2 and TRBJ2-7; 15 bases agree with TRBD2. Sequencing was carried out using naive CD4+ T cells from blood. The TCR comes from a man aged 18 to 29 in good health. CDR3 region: CASSSPGLAGGYEQYF. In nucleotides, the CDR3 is TGTGCCAGCAGCTCCCCGGGACTAGCGGGAGGCTACGAGCAGTACTTC. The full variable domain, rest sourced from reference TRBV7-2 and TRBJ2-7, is GAGVSQSPSNKVTEKGKDVELRCDPISGHTALYWYRQSLGQGLEFLIYFQGNSAPDKSGLPSDRFSAERTGGSVSTLTIQRTQQEDSAVYLCASSSPGLAGGYEQYFGPGTRLTVT.